This T cell receptor beta chain was recorded in a study of CD8 T cells in Susac syndrome. The CDR3 covers 14 residues. Germline V gene lookup returns CDR1 DFQATT and CDR2 SNEGSKA (reference sequence). Trimming shortened V by 6 bases and J by 0 bases, and 12 bases separated the two germline ends. Sequencing targeted TCR beta in blood CD8+ and CD4+ T cells. Relapsing-remitting disease, either stable or active, was present in the multiple sclerosis controls, who were treatment-naive patients. TEMRA cells were FACS-enriched, unlike CD8+ and CD4+ T cells, which were negatively isolated. The RNA input was roughly 0.5 to 1 ug, and it was reverse transcribed with random hexamers. The CDR3 of TCR beta was amplified by immunoSEQ multiplex PCR across 54 Vbeta and 13 Jbeta. TCRdb redid the calling of the immunoSEQ multiplex PCR reads with MiXCR, one entry per CDR3 protein. The sample carries some 200,000 distinct CDR3 sequences, roughly 95% recorded once.

This sequence was found in a human donor with multiple sclerosis. Sequenced: CD4+ T cells from PBMCs. The chain couples TRBV20-1 to TRBJ1-5; a possible D gene is TRBD1 (5 bases). The CDR3 DNA follows: TGCAGTGCCACTACCGGGGCTAGCAATCAGCCCCAGCATTTT. Translated, it gives CSATTGASNQPQHF.